The 21 T cell receptor beta chains given below trace back to one sample, sequenced in a study of T-cell reconstitution after alpha-beta-depleted transplantation in children. A TCRbeta library incorporating unique molecular identifiers was prepared. TCRdb recomputed calls from the PCR reads with MiXCR, one row per CDR3 protein. The sample contains about 500,000 distinct CDR3 sequences, approximately 32% of which appear only once. Sequencing used PBMCs from the stem cell graft donor, obtained from the stem cell graft. The receptor set was obtained from a human donor who donated a stem cell graft to a child with aplastic anemia.

The chain employs TRBV5-1 and TRBJ2-5; maybe TRBD1 (8 bases). The germline CDR1 and CDR2 sequences are SGHRS and YFSETQ. The CDR3 extends over 16 amino acids. Trimming left V 4 bases short and J 5 bases short, with 21 bases between. As DNA, the CDR3 is TGCGCCAGCAGCATCAGGGGGGGACAGGCGAGCGAGACCCAGTACTTC. Translated, it gives CASSIRGGQASETQYF.

This clonotype was detected only a few times. The CDR3 sequence: CASTPYRRSSGANVLTF. The CDR3 DNA reads as TGTGCCAGCACCCCGTACAGGCGGAGCTCTGGGGCCAACGTCCTGACTTTC. The chain recombines TRBV6-1 with TRBJ2-6; the D gene is possibly TRBD1 (5 bases). V was clipped by 7 bases and J by 0 bases, with 16 bases between them. This CDR3 spans 17 amino acids. Germline-derived CDR1 and CDR2 are MNHNS and SASEGT.

The table lists this clonotype with a few counts. The chain couples TRBV28 to TRBJ2-3; D might be TRBD1 or TRBD2, each matching 5 bases. Deletions cut 3 bases from V and 2 bases from J, with 12 bases between. The CDR3 consists of 15 residues. Germline V gene data show CDR1 as MDHEN and CDR2 as SYDVKM. The CDR3 DNA sequence: TGTGCCAGCAGTTTCACGACAGCGGACACAGATACGCAGTATTTT. Protein sequence: CASSFTTADTDTQYF.

J is TRBJ2-1 and V is TRBV10-3, with no clear D. CDR3 length equals 13 residues. Germline values: CDR1 ENHRY, CDR2 SYGVKD. Trimming shortened V by 5 bases and J by 8 bases, and 13 bases separated the two germline ends. CDR3 residues: CAISLYGGDEQFF. For the CDR3, the DNA is TGTGCCATCAGTCTTTACGGCGGAGATGAGCAGTTCTTC.

The chain recombines TRBV20-1 with TRBJ1-6, with D tentatively TRBD1 (6 bases). V shed 5 bases and J shed 0 bases, with 11 bases lying between them. This CDR3 region has 15 residues. In germline, CDR1 is DFQATT, CDR2 SNEGSKA (reference sequence). The CDR3 DNA follows: TGCAGTGCTGGCAGGGGAAGCTCCTATAATTCACCCCTCCACTTT. Its translation is CSAGRGSSYNSPLHF.

The J gene is TRBJ2-7, the V gene TRBV7-6, with TRBD1 matching over 7 bases. CDR1 SGHVS and CDR2 FNYEAQ come from the germline V gene. V trimming: 0 bases; J trimming: 2 bases; junction bases outside the gene matches: 4. This CDR3 has 15 residues. CDR3: CASSLAGQNTYEQYF. The DNA of the CDR3 is TGTGCCAGCAGCTTAGCGGGACAGAACACCTACGAGCAGTACTTC.

In this sample, this clonotype turned up many times. The chain uses TRBV29-1 and TRBJ2-3; weak D call: TRBD2 (6 bases). V lost 8 bases to trimming and J lost 2 bases, with 11 bases between them. Germline CDR1 reads SQVTM; CDR2 reads ANQGSEA. This CDR3 comprises 12 residues. CDR3 DNA: TGCAGCTGGACGGGGGTCACAGATACGCAGTATTTT. Encoded protein: CSWTGVTDTQYF.

The V and J genes are TRBV4-3 and TRBJ1-5, with unresolved D. The CDR3 loop spans 14 amino acids. V was shortened by 1 base and J by 7 bases, with 11 bases between the two germline ends. Per the germline V gene, CDR1 is LGHNA and CDR2 is YSLEER. CDR3 protein: CASSQVGSGQPQHF. CDR3 bases: TGCGCCAGCAGCCAAGTAGGTTCGGGGCAGCCCCAGCATTTT.

The J gene is TRBJ2-1, the V gene TRBV6-2 or TRBV6-3; 9 bases line up with TRBD2. V shed 3 bases, J shed 4 bases, and the junction held 7 bases outside the gene matches. The CDR3 runs to 16 residues. The germline CDR1 and CDR2 sequences are MNHEY and SVGEGT. This CDR3 reads CASSYSRSGRYNEQFF. CDR3 in DNA: TGTGCCAGCAGTTATTCGAGGAGCGGGAGGTACAATGAGCAGTTCTTC.

The CDR3 here is CASSSPPGGYGYTF. The CDR3 bases are TGTGCCAGCAGCTCTCCTCCCGGGGGCTATGGCTACACCTTC. This chain uses TRBV12-3 or TRBV12-4 with TRBJ1-2, with a tentative D call TRBD1 (5 bases). The CDR3 sequence is 14 residues long. V was shortened by 6 bases and J by 4 bases, with 15 bases between the two germline ends.

V usage is TRBV7-9 and J usage is TRBJ2-1; D perhaps matches TRBD1 (6 bases). Trimming removed 6 bases from V and 7 bases from J, with 19 bases in between. This CDR3 contains 15 residues. CDR1 SEHNR and CDR2 FQNEAQ come from the germline V gene (reference sequence). The CDR3 nucleotides are TGTGCCAGCAGGGAACAGGGTTCCACCGGGAATGAGCAGTTCTTC. Translating it yields CASREQGSTGNEQFF.

This clonotype was counted between two and nine times. The rearrangement links TRBV10-3 to TRBJ1-2; unclear D gene. Trimming cost V 3 bases and J 3 bases, with 8 bases left between them. The CDR3 loop spans 13 amino acids. CDR1 ENHRY and CDR2 SYGVKD come from the germline V gene. The CDR3 reads CAISDEGHYGYTF. Here the CDR3 DNA reads TGTGCCATCAGTGACGAAGGGCACTATGGCTACACCTTC.

This clonotype has more than one count but fewer than ten. The chain combines TRBV18 with TRBJ2-1, with 9 bases lining up with TRBD1. This CDR3 spans 13 amino acids. Per the germline V gene, CDR1 is KGHSH and CDR2 is LQKENI. The junction had 5 bases not matched to a gene; V was cut back by 5 bases and J by 9 bases. CDR3 region: CASSAGTGSEQFF. For the CDR3, the DNA is TGTGCCAGCTCAGCCGGGACAGGGAGTGAGCAGTTCTTC. The entire variable domain, with the rest obtained from reference TRBV18 and TRBJ2-1, is as follows: NAGVMQNPRHLVRRRGQEARLRCSPMKGHSHVYWYRQLPEEGLKFMVYLQKENIIDESGMPKERFSAEFPKEGPSILRIQQVVRGDSAAYFCASSAGTGSEQFFGPGTRLTVL.

The V and J genes are TRBV20-1 and TRBJ1-4; 9 bases fit TRBD1. The trim removed 1 base at V and 8 bases at J, leaving 5 bases unmatched. This CDR3 has 14 residues. CDR1 and CDR2 (germline): DFQATT, SNEGSKA (reference sequence). The CDR3 DNA reads TGCAGTGCTAGAGGACAGGGGGTGAGGGAAAAACTGTTTTTT. This sequence encodes CSARGQGVREKLFF.

This clonotype has just a few counts. The chain combines TRBV9 with TRBJ1-2; D remains ambiguous. CDR1 SGDLS and CDR2 YYNGEE come from the germline V gene. The length of the CDR3 is 13 residues. V lost 3 bases and J 4 bases, leaving 10 bases between the germline ends. The CDR3 region is CASSAQTVYGYTF. CDR3 sequence (DNA): TGTGCCAGCAGCGCCCAGACTGTCTATGGCTACACCTTC.

The chain uses TRBV19 and TRBJ2-2; D perhaps matches TRBD2 (5 bases). This CDR3 is built from 14 residues. Trimming shortened V by 8 bases and J by 8 bases, and 18 bases separated the two germline ends. Germline CDR1 is LNHDA and CDR2 is SQIVND (reference sequence). In DNA form, the CDR3 reads TGTGCCAGTCGCTGGGGAGCGGTAGGTGGGGAGCTGTTTTTT. This sequence encodes CASRWGAVGGELFF.

This clonotype occurred a few times. The V call is TRBV4-2, the J call TRBJ1-3; 9 bases are shared with TRBD1. This CDR3 has 18 residues. V dropped 1 base and J dropped 1; count of bases not matched to a gene: 8. The V gene's germline CDR1 is LGHNA and CDR2 YNFKEQ. The DNA for the CDR3 is TGTGCCAGCAGCCAAGCCCCCTTACAGGGGGCTTCTGGAAACACCATATATTTT. It translates to CASSQAPLQGASGNTIYF.

This clonotype was seen a few times. This chain connects TRBV12-3 or TRBV12-4 to TRBJ2-3; 10 bases map to TRBD2. The CDR3 has 14 residues. The ends lost 8 bases at V and 3 bases at J; junction bases unmatched: 5. CDR3 residues: CASADSGRTDTQYF. The CDR3 DNA reads TGTGCCAGCGCGGATAGCGGGAGGACAGATACGCAGTATTTT.

This clonotype was seen a handful of times. The chain has TRBV5-1 and TRBJ1-2, with 7 bases lining up with TRBD1. The CDR3 is 15 amino acids. Per germline, CDR1 SGHRS and CDR2 YFSETQ. Trimming removed 0 bases from V and 4 bases from J; junction bases left unmatched: 6. The CDR3 protein is CASSLDGQDFYGYTF. Written as DNA, the CDR3 is TGCGCCAGCAGCTTGGACGGACAGGATTTCTATGGCTACACCTTC.

This chain links TRBV7-9 with TRBJ2-6; D is possibly TRBD1 or TRBD2 (5 bases each). The CDR3 has 13 amino acids. V gave up 1 base and J gave up 12 bases, with 10 bases separating them. Germline V lookup: CDR1 SEHNR, CDR2 FQNEAQ (reference sequence). The CDR3 sequence is CASSLGSGGVLTF. In nucleotides, the CDR3 is TGTGCCAGCAGCTTAGGGTCTGGGGGCGTCCTGACTTTC.

The V gene is TRBV7-2, the J gene TRBJ2-5, with 7 bases lining up with TRBD1. This CDR3 is built from 13 residues. V shed 5 bases and J 4 bases; nucleotides not matched to a gene: 4. Germline V gene sequence: CDR1 SGHTA, CDR2 FQGNSA. CDR3: CASSQNRGETQYF. In DNA form, the CDR3 reads TGTGCCAGCAGCCAAAACAGGGGAGAGACCCAGTACTTC. Together with reference TRBV7-2 and TRBJ2-5, the CDR3 gives the full variable domain: GAGVSQSPSNKVTEKGKDVELRCDPISGHTALYWYRQSLGQGLEFLIYFQGNSAPDKSGLPSDRFSAERTGGSVSTLTIQRTQQEDSAVYLCASSQNRGETQYFGPGTRLLVL.